This passage covers 20 T cell receptor beta chains from one sample sequenced in a study of cytomegalovirus exposure and HLA in healthy donors. Primers: 60 Vbeta forward and 13 Jbeta reverse. The protocol was immunoSEQ multiplex PCR, while the TCRdb copy is restricted to in-frame clones and leaves out a portion. Found here are about 99,000 clones, roughly three quarters of them singletons; the top ten hold approximately 3.7%. The source material was PBMCs. Every receptor here comes from a man in his fifties in good health and CMV-seropositive.

The rearrangement joins TRBV29-1 to TRBJ2-1, with D possibly being TRBD1 (6 bases). The germline V and J ends were trimmed by 7 bases and 7 bases, with 11 bases remaining between them. CDR1 is SQVTM, CDR2 ANQGSEA, per germline. This CDR3 is built from 11 residues. CDR3 residues: CSAEQGNEQFF. The CDR3 DNA sequence: TGCAGCGCAGAACAGGGAAATGAGCAGTTCTTC.

With respect to this clone: This sample includes further DNA sequences coding for the same CDR3. This chain uses TRBV7-3 with TRBJ2-5; D possibly corresponds to TRBD2 (5 bases). The ends were cut back, 2 bases at V and 4 bases at J, with 8 bases in the middle. Germline loops: CDR1 SGHTA, CDR2 FQGTGA. This CDR3 comprises 13 residues. The CDR3, as DNA: TGTGCCAGCAGCTTAGCGGGCGGAGAGACCCAGTACTTC. This encodes CASSLAGGETQYF.

The rearrangement uses TRBV5-1 and TRBJ2-5; the D gene is possibly TRBD2 (5 bases). This CDR3 is built from 14 residues. Germline V gene sequence: CDR1 SGHRS, CDR2 YFSETQ. Trimming pared 3 bases from V and 5 bases from J, leaving 14 bases between. The CDR3, as DNA: TGCGCCAGCAGCTGGAATGAGGGCGGGGAGACCCAGTACTTC. Its protein is CASSWNEGGETQYF.

This chain connects TRBV6-5 to TRBJ2-3, with D tentatively TRBD2 (6 bases). The CDR3 contains 15 residues. V lost 6 bases and J lost 1, with 14 bases in between. CDR1 is MNHEY and CDR2 is SVGAGI in the germline V gene. This chain's CDR3 is CASSLARGRTDTQYF. The CDR3 nucleotides read TGTGCCAGCAGCCTAGCGAGGGGTCGCACAGATACGCAGTATTTT.

The chain employs TRBV4-1 and TRBJ1-5; TRBD1 matches at 7 bases. Germline V gene data show CDR1 as MGHRA and CDR2 as YSYEKL. This CDR3 region has 13 residues. The V segment lost 8 bases and the J segment 7 bases; nucleotides outside the gene matches: 8. CDR3 in amino acids: CASGGDRDQPQHF. CDR3 DNA: TGCGCCAGCGGGGGAGACAGGGACCAGCCCCAGCATTTT.

The chain employs TRBV28 and TRBJ1-5; D is possibly TRBD1 (5 bases). This CDR3 has 14 residues. V shed 7 bases and J shed 4 bases, with 14 bases lying between them. Per germline, CDR1 MDHEN and CDR2 SYDVKM. CDR3 region: CASNWGSQNQPQHF. The CDR3 coding sequence is TGTGCCAGCAACTGGGGCAGTCAAAATCAGCCCCAGCATTTT.

This chain joins TRBV27 and TRBJ2-7; 12 bases align to TRBD2. The junction had 7 bases not matched to a gene; V was cut back by 5 bases and J by 2 bases. This CDR3 is built from 16 residues. The germline CDR1 and CDR2 sequences are MNHEY and SMNVEV (reference sequence). CDR3: CASSHMTSGRTYEQYF. CDR3 in DNA: TGTGCCAGCAGTCACATGACTAGCGGGAGAACCTACGAGCAGTACTTC.

A remark on this clone: One end of the junction is discordant with germline, which a read error may explain. The chain recombines TRBV7-9 with TRBJ2-5; 11 nucleotides align to TRBD2. Per the germline V gene, CDR1 is SEHNR and CDR2 is FQNEAQ (reference sequence). The CDR3 is made up of 16 amino acids. CDR3 in amino acids: CSSSLIGLAGQETQYF. CDR3 in DNA: TGTTCCAGCAGCTTAATCGGACTAGCGGGCCAAGAGACCCAGTACTTC.

The rearrangement joins TRBV5-6 to TRBJ2-6; D gene ambiguous. V lost 3 bases, J lost 1 base, and 14 bases lay in between. The CDR3 runs to 17 residues. CDR1 is SGHDT, CDR2 YYEEEE, per germline. In nucleotides, the CDR3 is TGTGCCAGCAGCTACAAACCAGTCGGGTCTGGGGCCAACGTCCTGACTTTC. It codes for CASSYKPVGSGANVLTF.

The chain couples TRBV29-1 to TRBJ2-7; 9 bases are shared with TRBD2. Germline V lookup: CDR1 SQVTM, CDR2 ANQGSEA. V trimming: 7 bases; J trimming: 2 bases; junction bases outside the gene matches: 3. This CDR3 is built from 12 residues. The CDR3 is CSAQREAYEQYF. As DNA, the CDR3 is TGCAGCGCCCAGCGGGAGGCCTACGAGCAGTACTTC.

This clone is a singleton in its sample. The chain couples TRBV11-3 to TRBJ1-2; 9 positions match TRBD1. The germline V gene encodes CDR1 SGHNT and CDR2 YENEEA. The CDR3 is made up of 15 amino acids. Losses at the gene ends were 10 bases for V and 3 bases for J; bases not matched to a gene: 12. The chain's CDR3 is CANPPWGQGYYGYTF. Written as DNA, the CDR3 is TGTGCCAACCCACCTTGGGGACAGGGATACTATGGCTACACCTTC.

J is TRBJ2-3 and V is TRBV30, with 11 positions matching TRBD1. Germline V CDR1 and CDR2: GTSNPN, SVGIG (reference sequence). With 3 bases clipped from V and 5 bases from J, the junction kept 7 bases outside the gene matches. The CDR3 covers 15 residues. The CDR3 nucleotides are TGTGCCTGGAGCACAAAGGGACAGGGGGGAGATACGCAGTATTTT. Translation gives CAWSTKGQGGDTQYF. Drawing the rest from reference TRBV30 and TRBJ2-3, the complete variable domain is SQTIHQWPATLVQPVGSPLSLECTVEGTSNPNLYWYRQAAGRGLQLLFYSVGIGQISSEVPQNLSASRPQDRQFILSSKKLLLSDSGFYLCAWSTKGQGGDTQYFGPGTRLTVL.

The chain links TRBV19 to TRBJ2-7; 10 nucleotides agree with TRBD2. V shed 7 bases, J shed 6 bases, and the junction held 9 bases outside the gene matches. The CDR3 extends over 14 amino acids. Germline V lookup: CDR1 LNHDA, CDR2 SQIVND (reference sequence). The CDR3 spells CASTGTSVGGEQYF. The CDR3 bases are TGTGCCAGTACCGGGACTAGCGTGGGGGGCGAGCAGTACTTC.

This clone has just a few counts. The CDR3 region is CASSEQGVGFNEQFF. CDR3 coding DNA: TGTGCCAGCAGCGAACAGGGGGTAGGGTTCAATGAGCAGTTCTTC. The chain recombines TRBV7-8 with TRBJ2-1; 8 bases are a match to TRBD1. In germline, CDR1 is SGHVS, CDR2 FQNEAQ. This CDR3 contains 15 residues. With V trimmed by 5 bases and J by 6 bases, 9 bases remained unmatched.

V and J are TRBV6-5 and TRBJ2-5; 9 bases match TRBD1. CDR3 size: 15 residues. Germline CDR1 reads MNHEY; CDR2 reads SVGAGI. The V segment lost 6 bases and the J segment 1 base; nucleotides outside the gene matches: 6. The CDR3 loop is CASSQGTGTQETQYF. As DNA, the CDR3 is TGTGCCAGCAGCCAAGGGACAGGGACCCAAGAGACCCAGTACTTC.

V and J are TRBV27 and TRBJ2-5; D possibly corresponds to TRBD1 (7 bases). Germline V lookup: CDR1 MNHEY, CDR2 SMNVEV (reference sequence). Trimming shortened V by 2 bases and J by 4 bases, and 20 bases separated the two germline ends. The CDR3 is 17 residues long. The CDR3 sequence is CASSLRAEGRGVETQYF. CDR3 coding DNA: TGTGCCAGCAGTTTACGGGCGGAGGGCAGGGGGGTAGAGACCCAGTACTTC.

The V call is TRBV18, the J call TRBJ2-4, with TRBD2 matching 11 bases. This CDR3 contains 18 residues. CDR1 is KGHSH, CDR2 LQKENI, per germline. V shed 3 bases and J 5 bases; nucleotides not matched to a gene: 12. CDR3 in amino acids: CASSPGLADLSLENIQYF. The CDR3 bases are TGTGCCAGCTCACCGGGACTAGCGGACCTTTCCCTTGAAAACATTCAGTACTTC.

The chain employs TRBV28 and TRBJ2-7; tentatively, D is TRBD2 (6 bases). Germline V gene lookup returns CDR1 MDHEN and CDR2 SYDVKM. V shed 2 bases and J shed 5 bases, with 19 bases lying between them. There are 16 residues in the CDR3. This CDR3 is CASSLPSGRGGDEQYF. The CDR3 DNA follows: TGTGCCAGCAGTTTACCGTCAGGACGAGGAGGGGACGAGCAGTACTTC.

This clone appeared once. V gene TRBV27 combines with J gene TRBJ1-5, with a tentative D call TRBD1 (5 bases). Trimming stripped 3 bases from V and 0 bases from J, with 15 bases between. CDR1 is MNHEY, CDR2 SMNVEV, per germline (reference sequence). CDR3 length: 17 amino acids. The chain's CDR3 is CASSFRGRDYSNQPQHF. CDR3 coding DNA: TGTGCCAGCAGTTTTAGGGGCAGGGATTATAGCAATCAGCCCCAGCATTTT.

This clone appeared a few times. The J gene is TRBJ1-1, the V gene TRBV5-1; perhaps TRBD1 as D (5 bases). Trimming removed 2 bases at V and 5 bases at J, with 10 bases between. From germline, CDR1 is SGHRS and CDR2 YFSETQ. The CDR3 runs to 13 residues. CDR3 loop: CASSFSGVTEAFF. The CDR3 DNA sequence: TGCGCCAGCAGCTTCTCGGGGGTGACTGAAGCTTTCTTT. The complete variable domain, with remaining parts taken from reference TRBV5-1 and TRBJ1-1, reads KAGVTQTPRYLIKTRGQQVTLSCSPISGHRSVSWYQQTPGQGLQFLFEYFSETQRNKGNFPGRFSGRQFSNSRSEMNVSTLELGDSALYLCASSFSGVTEAFFGQGTRLTVV.